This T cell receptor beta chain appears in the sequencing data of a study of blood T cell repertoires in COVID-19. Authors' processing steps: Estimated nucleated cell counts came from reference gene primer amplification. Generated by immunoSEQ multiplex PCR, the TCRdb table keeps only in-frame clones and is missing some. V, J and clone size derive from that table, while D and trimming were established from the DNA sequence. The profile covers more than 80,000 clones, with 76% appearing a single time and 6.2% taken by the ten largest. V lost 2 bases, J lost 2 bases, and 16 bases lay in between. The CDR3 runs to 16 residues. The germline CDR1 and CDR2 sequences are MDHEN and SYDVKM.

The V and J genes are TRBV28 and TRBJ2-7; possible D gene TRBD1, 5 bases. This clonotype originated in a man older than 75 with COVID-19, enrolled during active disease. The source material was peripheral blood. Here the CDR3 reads CASSLNWWQGTYEQYF. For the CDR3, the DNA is TGTGCCAGCAGTTTAAATTGGTGGCAGGGAACCTACGAGCAGTACTTC.